This entry lists 4 T cell receptor beta chains sequenced from one sample in a study of T cell therapy after organ transplantation. A CMV peptide pool restimulated the therapy product for four to five hours before IFN-gamma secretion capture. No cognate antigen is known for these TCRs. Data came from immunoSEQ multiplex PCR; TCRdb stores just in-frame clones and leaves some out. The top ten clones hold roughly 30% of a sample with roughly 620 clones, about 66% of them seen once. The sample consisted of cultured CD8+ T cells. These receptors all stem from a human patient who had received a solid organ transplant and had CMV disease. Among the T cells, some may be from the graft donor.

J is TRBJ2-7 and V is TRBV6-4; either TRBD1 or TRBD2 may fit D (5 bases each). Germline assignment: CDR1 MRHNA and CDR2 SNTAGT. The germline V and J ends were trimmed by 2 bases and 5 bases, with 13 bases remaining between them. The CDR3 length is 14 residues. The CDR3 reads CASSDRWGSHEQYF. CDR3 nucleotide sequence: TGTGCCAGCAGTGACCGTTGGGGGTCCCACGAGCAGTACTTC.

This chain links TRBV27 with TRBJ2-2; D perhaps matches TRBD1 (5 bases). The V and J ends lost 5 bases and 2 bases respectively, with 18 bases between them. CDR3 length: 17 residues. Germline loops: CDR1 MNHEY, CDR2 SMNVEV (reference sequence). Here the CDR3 reads CASSTSRATVNTGELFF. The CDR3 DNA sequence: TGTGCCAGCAGTACGTCCAGGGCCACAGTTAACACCGGGGAGCTGTTTTTT.

This chain links TRBV5-1 with TRBJ2-1; 7 positions match TRBD2. Germline V CDR1 and CDR2: SGHRS, YFSETQ. Germline trimming cut 0 bases from V and 0 bases from J; bases unmatched to any gene: 12. CDR3 length: 19 amino acids. The CDR3 loop is CASSLVRLAVSSSYNEQFF. As DNA, the CDR3 is TGCGCCAGCAGCTTGGTGCGACTAGCAGTCAGTAGCTCCTACAATGAGCAGTTCTTC.

The chain links TRBV7-3 to TRBJ1-1; TRBD1 aligns across 7 bases. The V gene's germline CDR1 is SGHTA and CDR2 FQGTGA. V was clipped by 9 bases and J by 4 bases; unmatched bases: 2. The CDR3 runs 11 residues. CDR3 sequence reads: CASSGGTEAFF. CDR3 coding DNA: TGTGCCAGTTCAGGGGGCACTGAAGCTTTCTTT.